There are many counts of the clone carrying this T cell receptor (beta chain). The record originates from a study of T-cell reconstitution after alpha-beta-depleted transplantation in children. Germline V gene lookup returns CDR1 MNHEY and CDR2 SMNVEV (reference sequence). V trimming: 5 bases; J trimming: 4 bases; junction bases outside the gene matches: 19. The CDR3 spans 18 residues. A library of TCRbeta sequences, prepared with unique molecular identifiers, was generated. TCRdb ran MiXCR on the PCR reads and lists one entry per CDR3 protein. The profile covers some 200,000 distinct CDR3 sequences, with 6.5% to 7.5% appearing a single time and roughly 3% taken by the ten largest.

Sequencing used PBMCs from the stem cell graft donor, obtained from the stem cell graft. V is TRBV27 and J is TRBJ1-2; 7 nucleotides line up with TRBD1. The clonotype was recovered from a human donor who donated a stem cell graft to a child with Wiskott-Aldrich syndrome. CDR3 DNA: TGTGCCAGCAGTCCCGACGGATCAACCGGGACAGCGACCTATGGCTACACCTTC. It translates to CASSPDGSTGTATYGYTF.